What follows describes a single T cell receptor beta chain. Its antigen is not known. Germline V gives CDR1 SGHNT, CDR2 YYREEE (reference sequence). CDR3 length equals 15 residues. V lost 5 bases to trimming and J lost 5 bases, with 19 bases between them. The data originate from a study of shared clonotypes between healthy human individuals. Findings and caveats of the study: Relative to memory subsets, naive subsets generally showed larger estimated richness.

Using immunoSEQ multiplex PCR, the repertoire was profiled, and TCRdb retains in-frame clones only, with some absent. The sample includes 2.3 million or so clones, approximately 95% seen only once; the top ten take 0.39%. The chain couples TRBV5-4 to TRBJ1-2; TRBD1 might be the D (5 bases). The sample comprised naive CD4+ T cells from PBMCs. Subset meaning: CD45RA+ positively selected. This clonotype was obtained from a man aged 18 to 35 in good health. Some clones in this sample may be carry-over from other donors' samples. Here the CDR3 DNA reads TGTGCCAGCAGACCCATGAAGGGGACGGGGTATGGCTACACCTTC. Its protein product is CASRPMKGTGYGYTF. Based on the CDR3 plus reference TRBV5-4 and TRBJ1-2, the full variable domain is ETGVTQSPTHLIKTRGQQVTLRCSSQSGHNTVSWYQQALGQGPQFIFQYYREEENGRGNFPPRFSGLQFPNYSSELNVNALELDDSALYLCASRPMKGTGYGYTFGSGTRLTVV.